The present T cell receptor beta chain was sequenced within a study of response to subunit inactivated influenza vaccine. The V gene lost 0 bases and the J gene lost 2 bases, with 12 bases spanning the gap. The CDR3 spans 15 residues. CDR1 is SGHRS and CDR2 is YFSETQ in the germline V gene. From the RT-PCR reads, TCRdb called clonotypes with MiXCR, one entry per CDR3 protein. Among hundreds of thousands of distinct CDR3 sequences, around 14% were seen once, and the ten largest hold 11%. In its sample, this clonotype was seen many times. The V gene is TRBV5-1, the J gene TRBJ2-7; maybe TRBD2 (6 bases). This specimen consisted of PBMCs from blood, obtained 12 days after vaccination. This clonotype was obtained from a man aged 50-60 years who received an inactivated influenza vaccine. The CDR3 here is CASSLDPGATYEQYF. The CDR3 DNA reads TGCGCCAGCAGCTTGGATCCGGGAGCGACCTACGAGCAGTACTTC.